The sequence of this T cell receptor beta chain was determined in a study of blood T cell repertoires in COVID-19. At the level of the study: Samples representing acute and convalescent COVID-19 were sourced from the United States, Italy and Spain. PBMCs, B-cell-depleted T cells, or T cells were the source of the cDNA or gDNA that made up the material.

The table came from immunoSEQ multiplex PCR; TCRdb's copy has only in-frame clones and leaves some out. The data hold approximately 300,000 clones, with around 86% observed a single time. Those who participated ranged in age from 18 to 89 years and resided in 20 to 30 US areas. The V end lost 2 bases, the J end lost 6 bases, and 13 bases lay between the germline ends. This CDR3 has 15 amino acids. CDR1 and CDR2 (germline): MNHEY, SMNVEV (reference sequence). What was sequenced was PBMCs or T cells enriched from blood (not recorded which). The TCR sequence derives from a man between 60 and 75 years old who had recovered from COVID-19. This chain uses TRBV27 with TRBJ2-2, with no clear D. The CDR3 loop reads CASSLGLPYAGELFF. The CDR3 DNA is TGTGCCAGCAGTTTAGGGCTCCCATACGCCGGGGAGCTGTTTTTT.